The clone carrying this TCR beta chain occurred many times. The antigen is unknown. The J segment lost 8 bases and the V segment lost 1 base, leaving 3 bases of the junction unmatched. Germline-derived CDR1 and CDR2 are MNHNS and SASEGT. The CDR3 loop spans 14 amino acids. These data come from a study of regulatory T cells in long-lasting Graves disease. Study observations and caveats: Under persistent disease, TRBV28, TRBJ1-2 and TRBJ2-5 were used preferentially.

Both iRepertoire HTBI primers and Arm-PCR of CDR3 regions were used to build the TCR beta libraries. Methods used by the authors: Samples collectively showed around 56 TRBV and roughly 15 TRBJ segments. MiXCR was run by TCRdb on the multiplex PCR reads, yielding one entry per CDR3 protein. None of the V and J calls come from the authors' own analysis; TCRdb made them. The data hold about 470,000 distinct CDR3 sequences, with more than 13% observed a single time. Regarding time point: newly diagnosed GD, antithyroid drugs for less than 3 months. Making the TCR library involved RNA that had been extracted from PBMCs. The same sample was also studied in work on T cells in Graves' hyperthyroidism and ophthalmopathy. From that paper: A first-round RT-PCR of the TCR CDR3 used the HTBI primer set.

This material consisted of peripheral blood mononuclear cells (PBMCs), taken at new diagnosis, from a patient treated with antithyroid drugs. The TCR sequence derives from a woman in her twenties or thirties with Graves disease. The chain employs TRBV6-1 and TRBJ2-7, with 12 bases identical to TRBD1. CDR3 DNA: TGTGCCAGCAGTGAAGTAGGGACAGGGGGCAAGCAGTACTTC. Translated: CASSEVGTGGKQYF.